Given below is one T cell receptor (beta chain) in context. With 6 bases clipped from V and 3 bases from J, the junction kept 4 bases outside the gene matches. This CDR3 is built from 14 residues. CDR1 and CDR2 from the germline V gene are MDHEN and SYDVKM. TCRdb's copy holds only in-frame clones and misses some; the assay was immunoSEQ multiplex PCR. Of under 150,000 clones in the sample, 75% to 90% were seen once. This entry is derived from a study of PD-L1 blockade in urothelial cancer. At the level of the study: Prior exposure to chemotherapy in patients amounted to 0 to 3 regimens received. Analysis of blood occurred 3 weeks (second dose) and 6 weeks after treatment start. Each blood sample yielded a median of about 150,000 T cells.

The time point: peripheral blood 6 weeks after treatment start. Patients had urothelial carcinoma that was locally advanced or metastatic. The chain carries TRBV28 and TRBJ2-7; 11 nucleotides match TRBD1. The source of this sequence is a man in his 60s with urothelial cancer. The starting material was PBMCs, obtained around atezolizumab (anti-PD-L1) treatment. The CDR3 DNA is TGTGCCAGCAGCCGGACAGGGGGCGGCTACGAGCAGTACTTC. This encodes CASSRTGGGYEQYF. Looking up the rest from reference TRBV28 and TRBJ2-7 gives the full variable domain: DVKVTQSSRYLVKRTGEKVFLECVQDMDHENMFWYRQDPGLGLRLIYFSYDVKMKEKGDIPEGYSVSREKKERFSLILESASTNQTSMYLCASSRTGGGYEQYFGPGTRLTVT.